These 28 T cell receptor beta chains originate from one sample sequenced in a study of regulatory T cells in long-lasting Graves disease (dated by TCRdb to the early 2020s). The label giving this sample's time point can be read as: newly diagnosed GD, antithyroid drugs for less than 3 months. For both TCR sequencing and RNA sequencing, RNA was extracted from PBMCs using TRIzol. The library was obtained by multiplex PCR. TCRdb names Illumina HiSeq 4000 as the instrument used. CDR3 regions were amplified by Arm-PCR with iRepertoire HTBI primers to construct TCR beta libraries. TCRdb redid the processing of the public reads, applying fastp at Q25 and MiXCR, and retained in-frame beta chains. Merged by CDR3 protein, the rows form single entries marked with the most common genes and DNA. This sample lists 350,000 to 550,000 distinct CDR3 sequences; approximately 15% were detected once. The top ten constitute over 15% of the sample.

The data were also submitted as part of a second study, on T cells in Graves' hyperthyroidism and ophthalmopathy.

Here the sequenced sample was peripheral blood mononuclear cells (PBMCs), taken at new diagnosis, from a patient treated with antithyroid drugs. These receptors originate from a woman in her forties or fifties with Graves disease. Donor details come from another sample of the same person, matched by shared clones.

In this sample, this clonotype turned up a few times. The rearrangement links TRBV19 to TRBJ2-3; perhaps TRBD2 as D (6 bases). The CDR3 consists of 15 residues. Germline V gene sequence: CDR1 LNHDA, CDR2 SQIVND (reference sequence). V was cut by 3 bases and J by 3 bases, with 13 bases left in between. The CDR3 DNA follows: TGTGCCAGTAGTATGGGAACGGAGGGGACAGATACGCAGTATTTT. It specifies CASSMGTEGTDTQYF. Based on the CDR3 plus reference TRBV19 and TRBJ2-3, the full variable domain is DGGITQSPKYLFRKEGQNVTLSCEQNLNHDAMYWYRQDPGQGLRLIYYSQIVNDFQKGDIAEGYSVSREKKESFPLTVTSAQKNPTAFYLCASSMGTEGTDTQYFGPGTRLTVL.

V gene TRBV12-3 or TRBV12-4 combines with J gene TRBJ2-7; the D is unclear. This CDR3 is built from 13 residues. Trimming left V 6 bases short and J 2 bases short, with 11 bases between. The CDR3 spells CASSYEAAYEQYF. CDR3 in DNA: TGTGCCAGCAGCTACGAGGCAGCCTACGAGCAGTACTTC.

The CDR3 loop is CASSFQIFSGNTIYF. The CDR3 nucleotides read TGTGCCAGCAGCTTCCAGATTTTCTCTGGAAACACCATATATTTT. This chain connects TRBV13 to TRBJ1-3, with D unresolved. This CDR3 contains 15 residues. Trimming pared 3 bases from V and 0 bases from J, leaving 9 bases between. Germline lookup yields CDR1 PRHDT and CDR2 FYEKMQ (reference sequence).

In this sample, this clonotype turned up many times. The chain is built from TRBV28 and TRBJ2-1, with TRBD2 identical over 7 bases. The CDR3 spans 20 residues. Germline CDR1 MDHEN, CDR2 SYDVKM. The V and J ends lost 5 bases and 4 bases, in that order; junction bases with no gene match: 23. The CDR3 DNA is TGTGCCAGCAGTAACCTAGCGGTGTGGTCAGCGGGAAACCGATACAATGAGCAGTTCTTC. Amino acids: CASSNLAVWSAGNRYNEQFF.

This clonotype was counted only a few times. The chain recombines TRBV9 with TRBJ1-2; 7 nucleotides match TRBD1. The CDR3 spans 15 residues. V lost 0 bases and J lost 0; bases outside the gene matches: 2. Germline V gives CDR1 SGDLS, CDR2 YYNGEE. This CDR3 is CASSVATGANYGYTF. The CDR3 DNA reads TGTGCCAGCAGCGTAGCTACAGGGGCTAACTATGGCTACACCTTC.

The rearrangement links TRBV3-1 to TRBJ2-7, with TRBD2 matching over 10 bases. CDR1 and CDR2 from the germline V gene are LGHDT and YNNKEL (reference sequence). J lost 3 bases, V lost 0 bases, and 5 bases had no gene match. This CDR3 has 16 residues. The CDR3 DNA is TGTGCCAGCAGCCAAGATCCGGCTAGCGGGGGCTACGAGCAGTACTTC. This translates into CASSQDPASGGYEQYF.

This clonotype was observed a few times. This chain uses TRBV7-3 with TRBJ2-6; D is unclear. V was clipped by 1 base and J by 0 bases, with 4 bases between them. Germline CDR1 SGHTA, CDR2 FQGTGA. The CDR3 has 15 amino acids. The CDR3 sequence is CASSLSDSGANVLTF. CDR3 bases: TGTGCCAGCAGCTTAAGTGACTCTGGGGCCAACGTCCTGACTTTC.

CDR3 in DNA: TGCGCCAGCAGCTGGGACGGAAGCCTGAACACTGAAGCTTTCTTT. Its protein product is CASSWDGSLNTEAFF. The chain carries TRBV5-1 and TRBJ1-1; possibly TRBD1 for D (5 bases). V shed 3 bases and J shed 0 bases, with 12 bases lying between them. The CDR3 loop spans 15 amino acids. Per the germline V gene, CDR1 is SGHRS and CDR2 is YFSETQ.

The J gene is TRBJ1-6, the V gene TRBV5-1; D is uncertain. V was clipped by 0 bases and J by 7 bases, with 5 bases between them. The length of the CDR3 is 13 residues. Germline V CDR1 and CDR2: SGHRS, YFSETQ. The CDR3 reads CASSLGRNSPLHF. The CDR3, as DNA: TGCGCCAGCAGCTTGGGCAGAAATTCACCCCTCCACTTT.

This clonotype was observed at least ten times. The chain links TRBV5-1 to TRBJ2-1, with 7 bases that match TRBD1. The junction had 3 bases not matched to a gene; V was cut back by 4 bases and J by 2 bases. CDR3 length: 14 residues. Germline assignment: CDR1 SGHRS and CDR2 YFSETQ. For the CDR3, the DNA is TGCGCCAGCAGCACACAGGGGACCTACAATGAGCAGTTCTTC. This codes for CASSTQGTYNEQFF.

This clonotype has ten or more counts. V is TRBV28 and J is TRBJ2-7; 7 bases match TRBD2. The CDR3 has 15 residues. Germline lookup yields CDR1 MDHEN and CDR2 SYDVKM. V was clipped by 3 bases and J by 3 bases; unmatched bases: 8. The CDR3 coding sequence is TGTGCCAGCAGTTTGTGGACTAGGAATCACTACGAGCAGTACTTC. Protein product: CASSLWTRNHYEQYF.

As for this clonotype: A single base separates this from a much larger clone, so it may be a read error. Because the CDR3 is missing its conserved closing phenylalanine or tryptophan, this is likely a read error. The gene calls are TRBV3-1 and TRBJ2-2; 11 nucleotides match TRBD2. The junction had 5 bases not matched to a gene; V was cut back by 4 bases and J by 7 bases. The CDR3 contains 15 residues. The germline V gene encodes CDR1 LGHDT and CDR2 YNNKEL (reference sequence). This CDR3 is CASSLGTSGGGELFV. The DNA for the CDR3 is TGTGCCAGCAGCCTGGGCACTAGCGGGGGCGGGGAGCTGTTTGTT.

The chain uses TRBV19 and TRBJ2-7, with 11 bases fitting TRBD2. The germline gives CDR1 LNHDA, CDR2 SQIVND (reference sequence). The CDR3 is made up of 19 amino acids. J gave up 3 bases and V 7 bases, and 20 bases lay outside the gene matches. The CDR3, as DNA: TGTGCCAGTACCCCAAGAATTCCCTACCCGGGACTAGCGGACTACGAGCAGTACTTC. It codes for CASTPRIPYPGLADYEQYF.

There are a few counts of this clonotype. The chain has TRBV25-1 and TRBJ2-7, with D possibly being TRBD1 (9 bases). Germline loops: CDR1 MGHDK, CDR2 SYGVNS. The V gene lost 3 bases and the J gene lost 8 bases, with 32 bases spanning the gap. The CDR3 has 19 amino acids. The CDR3 nucleotides are TGTGCCAGCAGTGACTCGGGACAGGGTGTGGGAGCGGGAGTCGATAAGCAGTACTTC. This codes for CASSDSGQGVGAGVDKQYF.

This clonotype came up a few times. The chain is built from TRBV20-1 and TRBJ2-2; 8 bases fit TRBD2. The CDR3 covers 13 residues. V gave up 3 bases and J gave up 5 bases; unmatched junction bases: 2. The V gene's germline CDR1 is DFQATT and CDR2 SNEGSKA (reference sequence). In DNA, the CDR3 is TGCAGTGCTAGGGGGACTAGTACCGGGGAGCTGTTTTTT. It codes for CSARGTSTGELFF.

This clonotype appeared many times. The chain employs TRBV2 and TRBJ2-1; 8 positions match TRBD2. Germline assignment: CDR1 SNHLY and CDR2 FYNNEI. Trimming cost V 7 bases and J 8 bases; bases outside gene matches: 10. CDR3 length: 14 residues. The CDR3 bases are TGTGCCAGCAATTCAGGACTAGCTCCTTATGAGCAGTTCTTC. Translating it yields CASNSGLAPYEQFF.

The chain is built from TRBV7-6 and TRBJ2-3, with TRBD2 matching 12 bases. The V segment lost 3 bases and the J segment 2 bases; nucleotides outside the gene matches: 6. The CDR3 is 17 amino acids. Germline CDR1 is SGHVS and CDR2 is FNYEAQ. The CDR3 bases are TGTGCCAGCAGCTTCCTAGCGGGAGGGCCGAACACAGATACGCAGTATTTT. Encoded protein: CASSFLAGGPNTDTQYF.

This clonotype was counted many times. The V gene is TRBV2, the J gene TRBJ1-2; D might be TRBD1 (6 bases). Per germline, CDR1 SNHLY and CDR2 FYNNEI. The CDR3 loop spans 14 amino acids. Deletions cut 6 bases from V and 1 base from J, with 12 bases between. CDR3 sequence: CASRETGVNYGYTF. The DNA for the CDR3 is TGTGCCAGCAGGGAGACAGGCGTTAACTATGGCTACACCTTC. The full variable domain, in which reference TRBV2 and TRBJ1-2 provide the parts outside the CDR3, is EPEVTQTPSHQVTQMGQEVILRCVPISNHLYFYWYRQILGQKVEFLVSFYNNEISEKSEIFDDQFSVERPDGSNFTLKIRSTKLEDSAMYFCASRETGVNYGYTFGSGTRLTVV.

This clonotype has only a few counts. This chain uses TRBV28 with TRBJ1-4; 7 positions agree with TRBD1. V dropped 6 bases and J dropped 6; count of bases not matched to a gene: 10. CDR3 length: 15 residues. From germline, CDR1 is MDHEN and CDR2 SYDVKM. For the CDR3, the DNA is TGTGCCAGCAGGTCCGAGGGGGCATCGGATGAAAAACTGTTTTTT. This codes for CASRSEGASDEKLFF.

This clonotype appeared many times. Sequence at one end of the junction differs from germline and may be a read error. This chain links TRBV5-1 with TRBJ1-6, with no clear D. Germline values: CDR1 SGHRS, CDR2 YFSETQ. The CDR3 contains 14 residues. CDR3 sequence reads: CASSLERNKSPLHF. In DNA form, the CDR3 reads TGCGCCAGCAGCTTGGAAAGGAATAAGTCACCCCTCCACTTT.

V gene TRBV27 combines with J gene TRBJ2-7; 9 bases line up with TRBD2. The CDR3 consists of 16 residues. Germline values: CDR1 MNHEY, CDR2 SMNVEV (reference sequence). V lost 2 bases, J lost 1 base, and 6 bases stayed unmatched. The CDR3 is CASSLKVLAGSYEQYF. CDR3 coding DNA: TGTGCCAGCAGTTTAAAGGTACTAGCGGGTTCCTACGAGCAGTACTTC.

The sample holds many counts of this clonotype. The genes are TRBV11-2 and TRBJ2-4, with D possibly being TRBD1 (5 bases). Germline CDR1 and CDR2: SGHAT and FQNNGV. V was shortened by 0 bases and J by 7 bases, with 13 bases between the two germline ends. CDR3 length equals 15 residues. The CDR3 bases are TGTGCCAGCAGCTTAGATACCACAGGTCGGAACATTCAGTACTTC. The encoded protein is CASSLDTTGRNIQYF.

This clonotype was recorded at least ten times. This sequence joins TRBV6-2 or TRBV6-3 and TRBJ1-4; possibly TRBD1 for D (6 bases). Trimming stripped 0 bases from V and 0 bases from J, with 14 bases between. CDR3 length: 18 amino acids. CDR1 and CDR2 from the germline V gene are MNHEY and SVGEGT. DNA for the CDR3: TGTGCCAGCAGTTACTCGGGCGGGGGGCGGTCAACTAATGAAAAACTGTTTTTT. Amino acid sequence: CASSYSGGGRSTNEKLFF.

The chain carries TRBV24-1 and TRBJ2-1; TRBD1 matches 7 bases. CDR3 length equals 15 residues. Germline V lookup: CDR1 KGHDR, CDR2 SFDVKD. The J segment lost 2 bases and the V segment lost 4 bases, leaving 4 bases of the junction unmatched. The CDR3 nucleotides read TGTGCCACCAGTGAAGGGGGCCCGCCCTACAATGAGCAGTTCTTC. It specifies CATSEGGPPYNEQFF.

At least ten counts were recorded for this clonotype. This sequence joins TRBV28 and TRBJ2-5; a possible D gene is TRBD1 (5 bases). CDR3 length equals 14 residues. V shed 8 bases and J shed 0 bases, with 13 bases lying between them. Germline loops: CDR1 MDHEN, CDR2 SYDVKM. The CDR3 DNA sequence: TGTGCCAGCGCTAACCACAGGAACCAAGAGACCCAGTACTTC. This translates into CASANHRNQETQYF.

A word on this clonotype: This may be a read error, as it is one base from a much larger clone. The J gene is TRBJ1-2, the V gene TRBV2; TRBD1 might be the D (5 bases). The CDR3 consists of 15 residues. V shed 6 bases and J shed 3 bases, with 17 bases lying between them. CDR1 is SNHLY and CDR2 is FYNNEI in the germline V gene. The CDR3 DNA reads TGTGCCAGCAGGGCCATACAGGTTTCGGACTATGGCTACACCTTC. The encoded protein is CASRAIQVSDYGYTF.

The J gene is TRBJ1-4, the V gene TRBV5-1, with D possibly TRBD1 on 5 matching bases. The germline CDR1 and CDR2 sequences are SGHRS and YFSETQ. Trimming stripped 4 bases from V and 3 bases from J, with 10 bases between. This CDR3 has 14 amino acids. The CDR3 region is CASSLRAANEKLFF. DNA for the CDR3: TGCGCCAGCAGCCTCAGGGCGGCTAATGAAAAACTGTTTTTT. The entire variable domain, with the rest obtained from reference TRBV5-1 and TRBJ1-4, is as follows: KAGVTQTPRYLIKTRGQQVTLSCSPISGHRSVSWYQQTPGQGLQFLFEYFSETQRNKGNFPGRFSGRQFSNSRSEMNVSTLELGDSALYLCASSLRAANEKLFFGSGTQLSVL.

Concerning this clonotype itself: Since a much larger clone is just one base distant, this may be a read error. The CDR3 spells CTSHSRGQGSTEAFF. The CDR3 DNA reads as TGTACCAGCCACTCCAGAGGTCAAGGGTCCACTGAAGCTTTCTTT. The V and J genes are TRBV28 and TRBJ1-1, with unresolved D. Germline V gene lookup returns CDR1 MDHEN and CDR2 SYDVKM. The CDR3 consists of 15 residues.